This T cell receptor beta chain was obtained from a study of Ad26.COV2.S vaccination and SARS-CoV-2 variants. The CDR3 covers 15 residues. CDR1 is LGHNA, CDR2 YNFKEQ, per germline. Between the trimmed V and J ends, which lost 1 base and 4 bases, there was a span of 11 bases. For this clone: Its antigen is as yet unknown.

Measured with immunoSEQ multiplex PCR; TCRdb has only the in-frame clones, and not every one. The data contain around 170,000 clones, around 90% of them seen just once; the ten biggest clones take up less than 6%. Study-level points and caveats: Researchers cautioned that TCR breadth and depth analyses may have underestimated total T cell responses. Non-spike TCR breadth was similar in vaccine and placebo recipients. Those who received the vaccine showed greater spike-specific TCR breadth than those given placebo. Marked by substantial breadth, spike-specific CD8+ and CD4+ T cell responses were reportedly seen after vaccination.

The sample was peripheral blood, taken after recovery from COVID-19. This chain uses TRBV4-2 with TRBJ1-3; D is possibly TRBD1 (5 bases). This TCR was sampled from a human donor who had recovered from COVID-19. The CDR3 DNA follows: TGTGCCAGCAGCCAAGTCGAGGGGAGCGGAAACACCATATATTTT. Translating it yields CASSQVEGSGNTIYF.